Following are 13 T cell receptor beta chains from one sample sequenced in a study of blood T cell repertoires in COVID-19. This table comes from immunoSEQ multiplex PCR, and its TCRdb copy is limited to in-frame clones, with some not included. The sample lists more than 200,000 clones; about 84% were seen once. The sequenced material came from PBMCs or T cells enriched from blood (not recorded which). The receptors derive from a woman aged 40-49 years with acute COVID-19.

V usage is TRBV5-1 and J usage is TRBJ1-2; D might be TRBD1 (5 bases). V lost 2 bases and J 6 bases, leaving 14 bases between the germline ends. The V gene's germline CDR1 is SGHRS and CDR2 YFSETQ. The CDR3 has 14 amino acids. Here the CDR3 reads CASSLQEAGNGYTF. In nucleotides, the CDR3 is TGCGCCAGCAGCTTACAGGAGGCGGGGAATGGCTACACCTTC.

This rearrangement joins TRBV30 to TRBJ2-3; D possibly corresponds to TRBD1 (6 bases). V gave up 2 bases and J gave up 5 bases, with 17 bases separating them. The CDR3 has 15 amino acids. The V gene's germline CDR1 is GTSNPN and CDR2 SVGIG (reference sequence). The CDR3 sequence: CAWSSGTPGVDTQYF. The CDR3 region has the DNA TGTGCCTGGAGTTCCGGGACCCCAGGGGTAGATACGCAGTATTTT.

This clone occurred a few times. This rearrangement joins TRBV9 to TRBJ2-2; D is unresolved. Trimming stripped 4 bases from V and 3 bases from J, with 10 bases between. Germline V lookup: CDR1 SGDLS, CDR2 YYNGEE. The length of the CDR3 is 14 residues. The CDR3 DNA reads as TGTGCCAGCAGCCTAAGAATGTACACCGGGGAGCTGTTTTTT. Its protein product is CASSLRMYTGELFF.

This rearrangement joins TRBV10-3 to TRBJ2-1; TRBD2 aligns across 12 bases. Germline CDR1 is ENHRY and CDR2 is SYGVKD. The ends lost 6 bases at V and 7 bases at J; junction bases unmatched: 10. The CDR3 sequence is 16 residues long. CDR3 coding DNA: TGTGCCATCAGCGGCGAGAGGCTAGCGGGGGGGAATGAGCAGTTCTTC. Translated, it gives CAISGERLAGGNEQFF.

The V and J genes are TRBV19 and TRBJ1-2; TRBD1 might be the D (6 bases). CDR3 size: 15 residues. V was cut by 0 bases and J by 2 bases, with 10 bases left in between. Germline V gene data show CDR1 as LNHDA and CDR2 as SQIVND (reference sequence). Here the CDR3 DNA reads TGTGCCAGTAGTATAGAGCGGGGGCTCAACTATGGCTACACCTTC. It codes for CASSIERGLNYGYTF.

This chain links TRBV7-3 with TRBJ1-1; possibly TRBD1 for D (5 bases). This CDR3 has 14 amino acids. The germline CDR1 and CDR2 sequences are SGHTA and FQGTGA. With 2 bases removed from V and 1 base from J, the gap between germline ends came to 8 bases. This CDR3 is CASSLGRENTEAFF. Here the CDR3 DNA reads TGTGCCAGCAGCTTAGGCAGGGAGAACACTGAAGCTTTCTTT.

The chain is built from TRBV27 and TRBJ2-7; 11 nucleotides agree with TRBD1. Germline values: CDR1 MNHEY, CDR2 SMNVEV (reference sequence). Trimming cost V 6 bases and J 1 base; bases outside gene matches: 5. The CDR3 is 15 residues long. DNA of the CDR3: TGTGCCAGCAGATATGGGACAGGGGGTTCCTACGAGCAGTACTTC. It codes for CASRYGTGGSYEQYF.

The chain links TRBV5-8 to TRBJ2-1, with D perhaps TRBD2 (6 bases). This CDR3 contains 16 residues. CDR1 is SGHTS and CDR2 is YDEGEE in the germline V gene. Trimming removed 3 bases from V and 0 bases from J, with 13 bases in between. The CDR3 loop reads CASSSTGVSSYNEQFF. In DNA, the CDR3 is TGTGCCAGCAGCTCGACGGGGGTTAGCTCCTACAATGAGCAGTTCTTC.

V usage is TRBV7-2 and J usage is TRBJ1-5; maybe TRBD1 (5 bases). Trimming removed 5 bases from V and 2 bases from J, with 13 bases in between. Looked up from germline, CDR1 is SGHTA and CDR2 is FQGNSA. The CDR3 contains 15 residues. The DNA for the CDR3 is TGTGCCAGCAGCCGCTTGGGAGGGGGCAATCAGCCCCAGCATTTT. It codes for CASSRLGGGNQPQHF.

The CDR3 nucleotides are TGTGCCAGCAGTCCACACGGACAGGGGCGGTATCAGCCCCAGCATTTT. Amino acid sequence: CASSPHGQGRYQPQHF. The chain carries TRBV27 and TRBJ1-5; TRBD1 matches 9 bases. The CDR3 has 16 residues. The V gene end was trimmed by 5 bases and the J gene end by 5 bases; junction bases not matched to a gene: 10. CDR1 is MNHEY and CDR2 is SMNVEV in the germline V gene (reference sequence).

This clone appeared a single time. This chain links TRBV14 with TRBJ2-1; perhaps TRBD1 as D (6 bases). The CDR3 is made up of 16 amino acids. CDR1 is SGHDN, CDR2 FVKESK, per germline. The V and J ends lost 2 bases and 4 bases respectively, with 15 bases between them. Here the CDR3 reads CASSQTRGGFYNEQFF. DNA of the CDR3: TGTGCCAGCAGCCAAACCCGAGGGGGATTTTACAATGAGCAGTTCTTC.

The chain has TRBV19 and TRBJ1-2, with a tentative D call TRBD1 (6 bases). From germline, CDR1 is LNHDA and CDR2 SQIVND (reference sequence). The CDR3 covers 14 residues. Trimming stripped 5 bases from V and 6 bases from J, with 16 bases between. The CDR3 sequence is CASSSQGTVDGYTF. CDR3 DNA sequence: TGTGCCAGTAGTTCACAGGGTACGGTGGATGGCTACACCTTC.

The gene calls are TRBV5-4 and TRBJ1-1; TRBD1 aligns across 8 bases. This CDR3 region has 14 residues. The germline gives CDR1 SGHNT, CDR2 YYREEE (reference sequence). The junction had 3 bases not matched to a gene; V was cut back by 4 bases and J by 1 base. Here the CDR3 DNA reads TGTGCCAGCAGCCCTGGACAGGGGAACACTGAAGCTTTCTTT. Residues: CASSPGQGNTEAFF.